The 18 T cell receptor beta chains in this list originate from one sample, sequenced in a study of cytotoxic CD8 clonotypes in ibrutinib-treated CLL. Clones were read by immunoSEQ multiplex PCR, and TCRdb kept only the in-frame ones, dropping some. There are about 160,000 clones in the sample; 70% to 90% occur only once, and more than 2.5% lies in the top ten. Sequenced here: PBMCs, sampled at disease progression, from a patient treated with ibrutinib. The receptors here all came from a human donor with chronic lymphocytic leukemia.

The rearrangement joins TRBV9 to TRBJ1-4, with D unclear. CDR1 SGDLS and CDR2 YYNGEE come from the germline V gene. Deletions cut 0 bases from V and 1 base from J, with 7 bases between. CDR3 length equals 15 residues. CDR3 amino acids: CASSVEGETNEKLFF. For the CDR3, the DNA is TGTGCCAGCAGCGTAGAGGGCGAAACTAATGAAAAACTGTTTTTT. The complete variable domain, with remaining parts taken from reference TRBV9 and TRBJ1-4, reads DSGVTQTPKHLITATGQRVTLRCSPRSGDLSVYWYQQSLDQGLQFLIQYYNGEERAKGNILERFSAQQFPDLHSELNLSSLELGDSALYFCASSVEGETNEKLFFGSGTQLSVL.

The chain couples TRBV7-8 to TRBJ2-5, with 14 bases fitting TRBD2. Germline V CDR1 and CDR2: SGHVS, FQNEAQ. The CDR3 is 17 amino acids. V shed 4 bases, J shed 5 bases, and the junction held 9 bases outside the gene matches. CDR3 residues: CASSYDLGLAGEETQYF. Written as DNA, the CDR3 is TGTGCCAGCAGCTACGACCTGGGACTAGCGGGAGAGGAGACCCAGTACTTC.

The V gene is TRBV6-5, the J gene TRBJ2-7; D is unresolved. Germline lookup yields CDR1 MNHEY and CDR2 SVGAGI. The V gene lost 2 bases and the J gene lost 4 bases, with 3 bases spanning the gap. This CDR3 contains 11 residues. CDR3 protein: CASSYLYEQYF. In DNA, the CDR3 is TGTGCCAGCAGTTACCTGTACGAGCAGTACTTC.

The CDR3 loop is CASCNNIGGDEQYF. In nucleotides, the CDR3 is TGTGCCAGCTGTAACAACATAGGCGGGGACGAGCAGTACTTC. The chain recombines TRBV27 with TRBJ2-7; D is perhaps TRBD2 (6 bases). CDR1 MNHEY and CDR2 SMNVEV come from the germline V gene (reference sequence). There are 14 residues in the CDR3. Trimming cost V 8 bases and J 5 bases, with 19 bases left between them.

The rearrangement uses TRBV7-8 and TRBJ2-1; TRBD2 aligns across 9 bases. CDR1 is SGHVS and CDR2 is FQNEAQ in the germline V gene. The CDR3 length is 15 residues. The ends lost 4 bases at V and 6 bases at J; junction bases unmatched: 7. CDR3 sequence (DNA): TGTGCCAGCAGCTCGGGACTAGCCCATGGCAATGAGCAGTTCTTC. Translating gives CASSSGLAHGNEQFF.

The chain joins TRBV6-5 to TRBJ2-7, with 8 bases that match TRBD2. CDR3 length equals 15 residues. The V gene's germline CDR1 is MNHEY and CDR2 SVGAGI. J was trimmed by 2 bases and V by 4 bases; bases with no gene match: 7. The CDR3 sequence: CASSSTSGGTYEQYF. Written as DNA, the CDR3 is TGTGCCAGCAGTTCCACTAGCGGAGGGACCTACGAGCAGTACTTC.

V is TRBV29-1 and J is TRBJ2-1; either TRBD1 or TRBD2 may fit D (5 bases each). The germline V and J ends were trimmed by 5 bases and 3 bases, with 17 bases remaining between them. Germline CDR1 reads SQVTM; CDR2 reads ANQGSEA. The CDR3 is 15 amino acids. For the CDR3, the DNA is TGCAGCGTTTGTGGGGCGGGCTCGCTCTACAATGAGCAGTTCTTC. Protein sequence: CSVCGAGSLYNEQFF.

V gene TRBV5-1 combines with J gene TRBJ2-5, with 15 bases aligning to TRBD2. The CDR3 sequence is 18 residues long. J was trimmed by 1 base and V by 3 bases; bases with no gene match: 7. Germline V gene lookup returns CDR1 SGHRS and CDR2 YFSETQ. CDR3 loop: CASSYGTSGGQLQETQYF. CDR3 nucleotides: TGCGCCAGCAGCTACGGGACTAGCGGGGGGCAACTCCAAGAGACCCAGTACTTC.

V gene TRBV19 combines with J gene TRBJ1-5, with 8 bases aligning to TRBD1. The CDR3 covers 16 residues. V was pared by 1 base and J by 0 bases, with 2 bases of the junction left unmatched. From germline, CDR1 is LNHDA and CDR2 SQIVND (reference sequence). The CDR3: CASSIGTGISNQPQHF. DNA of the CDR3: TGTGCCAGTAGTATAGGGACAGGGATTAGCAATCAGCCCCAGCATTTT.

The chain carries TRBV9 and TRBJ1-3; no clear D gene. Germline V gives CDR1 SGDLS, CDR2 YYNGEE. CDR3 length: 18 residues. V lost 4 bases to trimming and J lost 3 bases, with 23 bases between them. CDR3: CASSPGSVAWGGGNTIYF. CDR3 coding DNA: TGTGCCAGCAGCCCTGGGTCCGTAGCCTGGGGAGGTGGAAACACCATATATTTT.

This clone was counted only a few times. This chain connects TRBV6-1 to TRBJ2-7; no reliable D call. CDR1 and CDR2 from the germline V gene are MNHNS and SASEGT. The CDR3 spans 12 residues. The ends were cut back, 9 bases at V and 2 bases at J, with 11 bases in the middle. The CDR3 reads CASRAETYEQYF. DNA of the CDR3: TGTGCCAGTCGGGCCGAGACCTACGAGCAGTACTTC.

The chain uses TRBV10-2 and TRBJ1-2, with D unresolved. There are 12 residues in the CDR3. Trimming took off 6 bases at V and 1 base at J, with 6 bases between the two ends. Germline V gives CDR1 WSHSY, CDR2 SAAADI. The CDR3 spells CASSDFNYGYTF. The CDR3 DNA follows: TGCGCCAGCAGCGACTTTAACTATGGCTACACCTTC.

V usage is TRBV5-1 and J usage is TRBJ1-1; tentatively, D is TRBD1 (6 bases). CDR1 is SGHRS, CDR2 YFSETQ, per germline. The CDR3 totals 13 residues. Trimming pared 0 bases from V and 6 bases from J, leaving 9 bases between. This CDR3 is CASSLDGQPEAFF. CDR3 DNA sequence: TGCGCCAGCAGCTTGGACGGACAGCCTGAAGCTTTCTTT.

This clone was counted once. The rearrangement links TRBV12-5 to TRBJ2-7, with TRBD1 matching over 7 bases. Germline V gene lookup returns CDR1 LGHNT and CDR2 FRNRAP. This CDR3 has 12 amino acids. V was pared by 3 bases and J by 13 bases, with 9 bases of the junction left unmatched. CDR3 bases: TGTGCTAGTGGTTTAAGATCCGGGACAGTTTACTTC. It translates to CASGLRSGTVYF.

The V gene is TRBV6-5, the J gene TRBJ2-7, with D tentatively TRBD1 (6 bases). Germline V gene data show CDR1 as MNHEY and CDR2 as SVGAGI. V gave up 4 bases and J gave up 3 bases, with 10 bases separating them. This CDR3 contains 13 residues. The CDR3 loop is CASSLDRYYEQYF. For the CDR3, the DNA is TGTGCCAGCAGTTTAGACAGGTACTACGAGCAGTACTTC.

This clone was seen just once. The V and J genes are TRBV7-8 and TRBJ2-7; D unresolved. The CDR3 covers 14 residues. Germline V gene data show CDR1 as SGHVS and CDR2 as FQNEAQ. Trimming pared 3 bases from V and 0 bases from J, leaving 9 bases between. The DNA for the CDR3 is TGTGCCAGCAGCTTGGGCAGGAGCTCCTACGAGCAGTACTTC. It codes for CASSLGRSSYEQYF.

V is TRBV28 and J is TRBJ1-4; D may be TRBD1 (5 bases). Trimming pared 10 bases from V and 7 bases from J, leaving 19 bases between. Germline CDR1 reads MDHEN; CDR2 reads SYDVKM. The CDR3 runs 14 residues. The CDR3 sequence is CAILPSRDGEKLFF. The CDR3 coding sequence is TGTGCCATCCTCCCCTCTCGGGACGGTGAAAAACTGTTTTTT. Full variable domain (remainder filled in from reference TRBV28 and TRBJ1-4): DVKVTQSSRYLVKRTGEKVFLECVQDMDHENMFWYRQDPGLGLRLIYFSYDVKMKEKGDIPEGYSVSREKKERFSLILESASTNQTSMYLCAILPSRDGEKLFFGSGTQLSVL.

The V call is TRBV11-3, the J call TRBJ1-5; D is unclear. From germline, CDR1 is SGHNT and CDR2 YENEEA. This CDR3 comprises 14 residues. The germline V and J ends were trimmed by 0 bases and 6 bases, with 9 bases remaining between them. The CDR3 sequence: CASSLDGESQPQHF. CDR3 in DNA: TGTGCCAGCAGCTTAGATGGGGAAAGTCAGCCCCAGCATTTT.